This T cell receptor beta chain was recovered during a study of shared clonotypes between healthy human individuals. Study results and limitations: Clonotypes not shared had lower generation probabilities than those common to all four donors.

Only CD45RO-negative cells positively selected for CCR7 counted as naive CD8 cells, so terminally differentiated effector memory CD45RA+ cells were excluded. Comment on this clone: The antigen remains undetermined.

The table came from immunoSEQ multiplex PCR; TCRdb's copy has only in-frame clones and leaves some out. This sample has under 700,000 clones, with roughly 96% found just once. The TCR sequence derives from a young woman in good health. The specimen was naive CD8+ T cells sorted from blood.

This CDR3 reads CASSLAFGYGYTF. The DNA of the CDR3 is TGTGCCAGCAGCTTAGCTTTCGGCTATGGCTACACCTTC. The chain couples TRBV7-9 to TRBJ1-2; no firm D call. Trimming took off 0 bases at V and 4 bases at J, with 6 bases between the two ends. This CDR3 has 13 amino acids. Per the germline V gene, CDR1 is SEHNR and CDR2 is FQNEAQ (reference sequence). Filled out from reference TRBV7-9 and TRBJ1-2, the complete variable domain reads DTGVSQNPRHKITKRGQNVTFRCDPISEHNRLYWYRQTLGQGPEFLTYFQNEAQLEKSRLLSDRFSAERPKGSFSTLEIQRTEQGDSAMYLCASSLAFGYGYTFGSGTRLTVV.